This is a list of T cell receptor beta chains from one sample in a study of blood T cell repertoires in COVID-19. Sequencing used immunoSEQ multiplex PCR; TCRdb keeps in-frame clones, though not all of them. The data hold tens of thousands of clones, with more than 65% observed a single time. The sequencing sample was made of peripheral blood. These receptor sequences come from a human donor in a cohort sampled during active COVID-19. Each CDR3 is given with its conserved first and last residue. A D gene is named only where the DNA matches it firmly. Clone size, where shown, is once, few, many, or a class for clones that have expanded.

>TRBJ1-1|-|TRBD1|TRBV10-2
CASGKSGDSTEAFF
TGCGCCAGCGGAAAGTCGGGGGACAGCACTGAAGCTTTCTTT
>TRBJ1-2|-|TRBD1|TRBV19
CASRPPEAGGAWGYTF
TGTGCCAGTAGACCCCCGGAGGCAGGGGGCGCTTGGGGCTACACCTTC
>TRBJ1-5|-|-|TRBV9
CASSVALAGPQHF
TGTGCCAGCAGCGTAGCCCTCGCGGGGCCCCAGCATTTT
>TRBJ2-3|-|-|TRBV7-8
CASSLEEGSPQYF
TGTGCCAGCAGCTTAGAGGAGGGGTCCCCGCAGTATTTT
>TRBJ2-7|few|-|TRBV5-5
CASGYQQDLRSYEQYF
TGTGCCAGCGGATATCAACAGGACCTACGCTCCTACGAGCAGTACTTC
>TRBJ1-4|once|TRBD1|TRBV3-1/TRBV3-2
CASSQGTGLKEGKLFF
TGTGCCAGCAGCCAGGGGACAGGACTAAAAGAGGGAAAACTGTTTTTT
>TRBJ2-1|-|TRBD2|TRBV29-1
CSVPPGGLWNEQFF
TGCAGCGTTCCCCCGGGAGGCTTGTGGAATGAGCAGTTCTTC
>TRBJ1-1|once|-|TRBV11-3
CASSLGRGGTEAFF
TGTGCCAGCAGCTTAGGTCGAGGAGGAACTGAAGCTTTCTTT
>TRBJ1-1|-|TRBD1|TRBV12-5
CASGSGGRTEAFF
TGTGCTAGTGGTTCAGGGGGCAGGACTGAAGCTTTCTTT
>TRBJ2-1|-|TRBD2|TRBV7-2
CASSLGGSRNEQFF
TGTGCCAGCAGCTTAGGCGGGAGCAGAAATGAGCAGTTCTTC
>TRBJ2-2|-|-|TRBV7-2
CASSFQRFGGELFF
TGTGCCAGCAGCTTTCAGCGATTTGGCGGGGAGCTGTTTTTT
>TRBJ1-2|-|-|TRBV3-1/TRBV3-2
CASSQGDGSAFGYTF
TGTGCCAGCAGCCAAGGTGACGGGTCCGCTTTTGGCTACACCTTC
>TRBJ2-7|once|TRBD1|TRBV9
CASSLGDSVPYEQYF
TGTGCCAGCAGCCTAGGGGACAGTGTCCCCTACGAGCAGTACTTC
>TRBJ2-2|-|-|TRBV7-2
CASSSRGGGARGELFF
TGTGCCAGCAGCTCTCGAGGAGGGGGGGCCCGCGGGGAGCTGTTTTTT
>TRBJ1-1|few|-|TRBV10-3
CAIRGRGEAFF
TGTGCCATCAGGGGGCGGGGTGAAGCTTTCTTT
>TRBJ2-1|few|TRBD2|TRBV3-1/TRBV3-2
CASSQSSGRGWNEQFF
TGTGCCAGCAGCCAATCTAGCGGGAGAGGGTGGAATGAGCAGTTCTTC
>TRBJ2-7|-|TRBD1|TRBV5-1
CASSQTGSGPEQYF
TGCGCCAGCAGCCAGACAGGGAGCGGACCCGAGCAGTACTTC
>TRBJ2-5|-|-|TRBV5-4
CASSLVQEETQYF
TGTGCCAGCAGCTTGGTACAGGAAGAGACCCAGTACTTC
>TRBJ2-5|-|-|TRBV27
CASSLSWRPLETQYF
TGTGCCAGCAGTTTATCGTGGCGGCCCTTGGAGACCCAGTACTTC
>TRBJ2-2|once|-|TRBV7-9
CASSLGAANTGELFF
TGTGCCAGCAGCTTAGGGGCAGCGAACACCGGGGAGCTGTTTTTT
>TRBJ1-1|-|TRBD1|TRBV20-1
CSALTGAEAFF
TGCAGTGCCCTGACAGGGGCTGAAGCTTTCTTT
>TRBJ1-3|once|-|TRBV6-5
CASNLLRSSGNTIYF
TGTGCCAGCAACTTACTCCGGAGCTCTGGAAACACCATATATTTT
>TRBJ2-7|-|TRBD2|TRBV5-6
CASSPRTSGVEQYF
TGTGCCAGCAGCCCCAGGACTAGCGGGGTCGAGCAGTACTTC
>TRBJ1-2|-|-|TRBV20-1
CSAWGGYGYTF
TGCAGTGCCTGGGGAGGGTATGGCTACACCTTC
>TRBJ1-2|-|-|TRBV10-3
CAISFQGNYGYTF
TGTGCCATCAGTTTCCAGGGCAACTATGGCTACACCTTC
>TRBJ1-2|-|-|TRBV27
CASSLAGGYGYTF
TGTGCCAGCAGTTTAGCGGGGGGCTATGGCTACACCTTC
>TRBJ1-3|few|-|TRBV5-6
CASSPRGNTIYF
TGTGCCAGCAGCCCCCGTGGAAACACCATATATTTT
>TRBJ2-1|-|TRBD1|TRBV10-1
CASSDTAGQGQFF
TGCGCCAGCAGTGATACGGCCGGACAGGGGCAGTTCTTC
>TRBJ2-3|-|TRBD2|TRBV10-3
CAISKRASGRSTDTQYF
TGTGCCATCAGTAAACGAGCGAGCGGGAGGAGTACAGATACGCAGTATTTT
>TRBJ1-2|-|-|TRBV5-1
CASSLVGDGYTF
TGCGCCAGCAGCTTGGTAGGGGATGGCTACACCTTC
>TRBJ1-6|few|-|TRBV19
CASSIVAGMSPLHF
TGTGCCAGTAGTATAGTTGCAGGGATGTCACCCCTCCACTTT
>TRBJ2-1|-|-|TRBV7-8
CASSTAAYSYNEQFF
TGTGCCAGCAGCACAGCGGCCTACTCCTACAATGAGCAGTTCTTC
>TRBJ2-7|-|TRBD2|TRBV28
CASSLTVGRESNEQYF
TGTGCCAGCAGTTTAACCGTCGGGCGGGAGAGCAACGAGCAGTACTTC
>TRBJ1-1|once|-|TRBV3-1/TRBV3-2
CASSQDVWTAHEAFF
TGTGCCAGCAGCCAAGATGTGTGGACAGCCCATGAAGCTTTCTTT
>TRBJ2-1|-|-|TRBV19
CASSIGIGPYNEQFF
TGTGCCAGTAGTATAGGGATTGGGCCCTACAATGAGCAGTTCTTC
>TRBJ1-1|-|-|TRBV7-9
CASSLEGGTEAFF
TGTGCCAGCAGCTTAGAGGGCGGGACTGAAGCTTTCTTT
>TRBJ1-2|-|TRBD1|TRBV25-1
CASSTGTGGAYGYTF
TGTGCCAGCAGTACCGGGACAGGGGGCGCCTATGGCTACACCTTC
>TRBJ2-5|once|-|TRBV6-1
CASSESGYETQYF
TGTGCCAGCAGTGAGTCGGGGTATGAGACCCAGTACTTC
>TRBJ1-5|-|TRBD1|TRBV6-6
CASRPLLQGVSQHF
TGTGCCAGCAGGCCACTCCTACAGGGGGTGTCTCAGCATTTT
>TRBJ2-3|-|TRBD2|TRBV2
CASSVSLAGSGRLDTQYF
TGTGCCAGCAGTGTCTCTCTAGCGGGGTCAGGAAGGTTAGATACGCAGTATTTT
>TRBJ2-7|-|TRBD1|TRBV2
CASSETGPDARQYF
TGTGCCAGCAGTGAGACAGGGCCCGACGCGAGGCAGTACTTC
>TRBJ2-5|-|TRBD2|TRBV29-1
CSVGWSGGETQYF
TGCAGCGTTGGTTGGTCGGGGGGAGAGACCCAGTACTTC
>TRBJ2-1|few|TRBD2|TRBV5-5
CASSSWTSGRFSYNEQFF
TGTGCCAGCAGCTCGTGGACTAGCGGGAGGTTCTCCTACAATGAGCAGTTCTTC
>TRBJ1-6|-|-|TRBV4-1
CASSQERSNSPLHF
TGCGCCAGCAGCCAAGAAAGGAGCAATTCACCCCTCCACTTT
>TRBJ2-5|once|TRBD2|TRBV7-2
CASSLGLAGGRVQETQYF
TGTGCCAGCAGCTTAGGACTAGCGGGGGGCCGGGTCCAAGAGACCCAGTACTTC
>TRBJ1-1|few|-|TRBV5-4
CASSLVPRDTEAFF
TGTGCCAGCAGCTTGGTCCCCAGGGACACTGAAGCTTTCTTT
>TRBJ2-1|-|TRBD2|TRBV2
CASSPTSGRPHEQFF
TGTGCCAGCAGTCCGACTAGCGGGAGGCCCCATGAGCAGTTCTTC
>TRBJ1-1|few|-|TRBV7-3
CASSLLLLGNTEAFF
TGTGCCAGCAGCTTACTCCTCCTAGGGAACACTGAAGCTTTCTTT
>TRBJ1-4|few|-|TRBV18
CASSSTAVEEKLFF
TGTGCCAGCTCTTCGACGGCGGTGGAGGAAAAACTGTTTTTT